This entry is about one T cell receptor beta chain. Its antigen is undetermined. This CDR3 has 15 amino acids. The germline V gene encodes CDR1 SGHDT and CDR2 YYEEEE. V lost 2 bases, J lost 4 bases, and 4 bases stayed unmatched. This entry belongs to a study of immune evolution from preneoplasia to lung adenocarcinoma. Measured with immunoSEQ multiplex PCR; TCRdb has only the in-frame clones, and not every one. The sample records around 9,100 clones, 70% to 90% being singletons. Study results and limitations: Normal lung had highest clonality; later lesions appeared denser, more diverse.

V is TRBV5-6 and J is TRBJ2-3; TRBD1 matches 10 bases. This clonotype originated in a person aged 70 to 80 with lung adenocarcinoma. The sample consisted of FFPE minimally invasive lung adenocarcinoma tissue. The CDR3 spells CASSLRTGGPDTQYF. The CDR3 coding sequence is TGTGCCAGCAGCTTAAGGACAGGGGGTCCAGATACGCAGTATTTT.